The clone carrying this TCR beta chain was found a few times. The sample comes from a study of naive and memory T cell subsets. Trimming pared 2 bases from V and 3 bases from J, leaving 4 bases between. Per the germline V gene, CDR1 is MNHEY and CDR2 is SVGEGT. The CDR3 has 13 residues. An equimolar mix of two oligonucleotides served as the beta constant-region primer for TRBC1 and TRBC2. Nested alpha and beta constant-region primers with the SP2 primer drove four PCR rounds on ligated cDNA. From the UMI-ligation and nested PCR reads, TCRdb called clonotypes with MiXCR, one entry per CDR3 protein. This sample has about 82,000 distinct CDR3 sequences, with roughly 9.2% found just once.

This TCR came from a human donor in good health. The chain couples TRBV6-2 or TRBV6-3 to TRBJ1-4; no clear D. Material: naive CD8+ T cells from blood. The CDR3 sequence: CASSYRPNEKLFF. CDR3 nucleotide sequence: TGTGCCAGCAGTTACCGGCCTAATGAAAAACTGTTTTTT.